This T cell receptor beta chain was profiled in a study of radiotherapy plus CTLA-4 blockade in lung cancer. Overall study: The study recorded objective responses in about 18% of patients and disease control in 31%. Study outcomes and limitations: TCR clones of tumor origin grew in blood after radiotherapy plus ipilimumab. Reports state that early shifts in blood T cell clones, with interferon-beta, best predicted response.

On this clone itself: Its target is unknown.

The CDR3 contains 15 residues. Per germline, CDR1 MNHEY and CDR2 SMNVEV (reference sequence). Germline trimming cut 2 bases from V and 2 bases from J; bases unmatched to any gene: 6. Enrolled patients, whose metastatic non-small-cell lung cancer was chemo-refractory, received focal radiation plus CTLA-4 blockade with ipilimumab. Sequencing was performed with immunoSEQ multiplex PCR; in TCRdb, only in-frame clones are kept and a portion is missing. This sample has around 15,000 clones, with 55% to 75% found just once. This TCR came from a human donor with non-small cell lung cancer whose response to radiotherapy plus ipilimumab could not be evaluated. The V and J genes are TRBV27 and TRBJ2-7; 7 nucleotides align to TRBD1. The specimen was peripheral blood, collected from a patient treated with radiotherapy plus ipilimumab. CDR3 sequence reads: CASSLDQTGTYEQYF. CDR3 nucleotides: TGTGCCAGCAGTTTAGACCAGACAGGGACCTACGAGCAGTACTTC.